This TCR beta chain was found in a study of CD8 T cells in ankylosing spondylitis. Germline CDR1 reads SGHTA; CDR2 reads FQGNSA. V lost 4 bases to trimming and J lost 0 bases, with 10 bases between them. There are 15 residues in the CDR3. TCRdb analysed the 5' RACE reads with MiXCR anew, one entry per CDR3 protein. The sample carries around 330,000 distinct CDR3 sequences, roughly 10% recorded once. The sample comprised blood, either unsorted or a sorted T cell fraction (not recorded which). This receptor was identified in a female donor with ankylosing spondylitis or in good health (not recorded which). The chain has TRBV7-2 and TRBJ1-3, with unresolved D. The DNA of the CDR3 is TGTGCCAGCAGCTCGACCGTGAGCTCTGGAAACACCATATATTTT. Translation gives CASSSTVSSGNTIYF.